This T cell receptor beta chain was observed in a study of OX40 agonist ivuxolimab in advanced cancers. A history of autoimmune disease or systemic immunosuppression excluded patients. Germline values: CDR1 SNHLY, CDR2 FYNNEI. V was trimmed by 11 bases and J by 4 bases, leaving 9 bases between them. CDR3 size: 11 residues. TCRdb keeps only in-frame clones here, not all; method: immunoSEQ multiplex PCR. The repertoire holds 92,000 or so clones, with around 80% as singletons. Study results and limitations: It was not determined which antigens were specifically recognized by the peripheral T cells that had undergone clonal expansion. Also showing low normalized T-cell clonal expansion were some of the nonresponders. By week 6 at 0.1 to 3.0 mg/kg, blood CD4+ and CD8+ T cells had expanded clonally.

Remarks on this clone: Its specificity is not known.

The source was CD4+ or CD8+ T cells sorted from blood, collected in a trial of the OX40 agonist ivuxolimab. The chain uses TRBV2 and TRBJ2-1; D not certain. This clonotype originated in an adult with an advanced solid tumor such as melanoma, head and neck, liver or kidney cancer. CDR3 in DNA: TGTGCCGCCCAAGTTTACAATGAGCAGTTCTTC. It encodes CAAQVYNEQFF.